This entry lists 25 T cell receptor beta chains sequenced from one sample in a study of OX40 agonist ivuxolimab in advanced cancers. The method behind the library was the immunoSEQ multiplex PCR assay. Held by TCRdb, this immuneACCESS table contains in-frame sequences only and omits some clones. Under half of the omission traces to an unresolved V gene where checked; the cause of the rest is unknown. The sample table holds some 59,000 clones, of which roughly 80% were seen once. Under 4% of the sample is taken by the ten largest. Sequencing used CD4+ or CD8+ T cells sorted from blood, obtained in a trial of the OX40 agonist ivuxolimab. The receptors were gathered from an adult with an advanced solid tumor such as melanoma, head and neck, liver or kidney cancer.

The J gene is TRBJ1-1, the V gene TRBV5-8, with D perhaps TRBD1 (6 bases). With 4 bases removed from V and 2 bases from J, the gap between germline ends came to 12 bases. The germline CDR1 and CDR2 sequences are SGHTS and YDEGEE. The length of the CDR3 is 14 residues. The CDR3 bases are TGTGCCAGCAGCGTAGGACAGAGAAACACTGAAGCTTTCTTT. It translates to CASSVGQRNTEAFF.

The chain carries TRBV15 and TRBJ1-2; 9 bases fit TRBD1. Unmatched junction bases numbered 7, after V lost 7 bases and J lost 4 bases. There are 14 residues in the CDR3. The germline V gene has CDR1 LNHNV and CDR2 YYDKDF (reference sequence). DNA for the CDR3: TGTGCCACCACCTTGGGACAGGGAGGCTATGGCTACACCTTC. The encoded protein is CATTLGQGGYGYTF.

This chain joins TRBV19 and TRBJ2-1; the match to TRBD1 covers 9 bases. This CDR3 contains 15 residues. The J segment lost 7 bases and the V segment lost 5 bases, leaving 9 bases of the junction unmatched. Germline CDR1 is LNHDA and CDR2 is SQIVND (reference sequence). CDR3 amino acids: CASSLTGGHRNEQFF. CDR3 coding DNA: TGTGCCAGTAGTTTAACAGGGGGCCATCGGAATGAGCAGTTCTTC.

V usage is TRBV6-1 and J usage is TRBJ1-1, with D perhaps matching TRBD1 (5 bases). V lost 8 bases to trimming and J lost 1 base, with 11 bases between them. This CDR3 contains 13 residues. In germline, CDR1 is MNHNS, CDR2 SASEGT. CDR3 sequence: CASGRGSNTEAFF. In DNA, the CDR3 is TGTGCCAGCGGTAGGGGCTCGAACACTGAAGCTTTCTTT.

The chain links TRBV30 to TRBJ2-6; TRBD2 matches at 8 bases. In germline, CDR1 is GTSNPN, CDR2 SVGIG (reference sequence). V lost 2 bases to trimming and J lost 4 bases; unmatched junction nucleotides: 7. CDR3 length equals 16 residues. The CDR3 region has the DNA TGTGCCTGGAGTCTCACCCGGACTAGCGGGGCCAACGTCCTGACTTTC. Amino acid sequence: CAWSLTRTSGANVLTF.

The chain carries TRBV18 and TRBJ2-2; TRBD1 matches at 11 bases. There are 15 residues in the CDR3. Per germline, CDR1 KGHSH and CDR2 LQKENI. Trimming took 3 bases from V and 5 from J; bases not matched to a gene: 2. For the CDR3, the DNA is TGTGCCAGCTCACCTGGACAGGGGGCGACCGGGGAGCTGTTTTTT. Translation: CASSPGQGATGELFF.

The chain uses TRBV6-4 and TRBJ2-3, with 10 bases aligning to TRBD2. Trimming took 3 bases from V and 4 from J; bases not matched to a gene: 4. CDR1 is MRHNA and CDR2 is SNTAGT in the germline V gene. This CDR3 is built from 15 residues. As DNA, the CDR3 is TGTGCCAGCAGTGAAAGCGGGGGGGGCCCAGATACGCAGTATTTT. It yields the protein CASSESGGGPDTQYF.

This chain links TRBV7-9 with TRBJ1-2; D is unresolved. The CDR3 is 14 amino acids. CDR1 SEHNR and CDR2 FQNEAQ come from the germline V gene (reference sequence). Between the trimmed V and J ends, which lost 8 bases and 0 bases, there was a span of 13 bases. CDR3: CASPVNGANYGYTF. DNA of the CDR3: TGTGCCAGCCCAGTAAATGGGGCTAACTATGGCTACACCTTC.

Here the CDR3 DNA reads TGTGCCAGCAGCTTAGCGCTGGGGGGAGGGTCACCCCTCCACTTT. Translation gives CASSLALGGGSPLHF. The genes are TRBV7-2 and TRBJ1-6; D may be TRBD1 (5 bases). The CDR3 is made up of 15 amino acids. The V end was cut by 0 bases, the J end by 10 bases, with 13 bases between. Germline-derived CDR1 and CDR2 are SGHTA and FQGNSA. The whole variable domain, filled in from reference TRBV7-2 and TRBJ1-6, reads GAGVSQSPSNKVTEKGKDVELRCDPISGHTALYWYRQSLGQGLEFLIYFQGNSAPDKSGLPSDRFSAERTGGSVSTLTIQRTQQEDSAVYLCASSLALGGGSPLHFGNGTRLTVT.

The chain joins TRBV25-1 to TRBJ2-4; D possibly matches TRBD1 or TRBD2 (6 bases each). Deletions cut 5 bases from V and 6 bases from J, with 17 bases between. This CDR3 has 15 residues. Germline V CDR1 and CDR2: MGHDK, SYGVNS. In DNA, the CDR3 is TGTGCCAGCAGTAGGTCTAGGGGGGTGAGAAACATTCAGTACTTC. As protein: CASSRSRGVRNIQYF.

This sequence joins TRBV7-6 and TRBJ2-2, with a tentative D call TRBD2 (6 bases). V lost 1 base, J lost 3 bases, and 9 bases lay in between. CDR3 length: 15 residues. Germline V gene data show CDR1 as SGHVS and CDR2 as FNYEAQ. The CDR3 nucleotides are TGTGCCAGCAGCTTAGACGGGAGAGACACCGGGGAGCTGTTTTTT. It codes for CASSLDGRDTGELFF.

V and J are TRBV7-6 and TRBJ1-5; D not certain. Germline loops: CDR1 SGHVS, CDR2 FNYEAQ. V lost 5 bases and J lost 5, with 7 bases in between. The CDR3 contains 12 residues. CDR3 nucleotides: TGTGCCAGCAGCAACCTAGATCAGCCCCAGCATTTT. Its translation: CASSNLDQPQHF.

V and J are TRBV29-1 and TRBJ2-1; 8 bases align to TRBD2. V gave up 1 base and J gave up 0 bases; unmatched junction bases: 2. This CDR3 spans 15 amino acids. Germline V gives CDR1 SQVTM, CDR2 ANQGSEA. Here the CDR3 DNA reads TGCAGCGTTGAAGCGGGGGGGGACTCCTACAATGAGCAGTTCTTC. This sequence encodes CSVEAGGDSYNEQFF.

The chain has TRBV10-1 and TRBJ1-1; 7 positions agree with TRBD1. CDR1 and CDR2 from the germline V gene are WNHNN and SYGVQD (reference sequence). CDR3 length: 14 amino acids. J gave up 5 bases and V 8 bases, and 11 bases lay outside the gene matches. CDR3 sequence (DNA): TGCGCCAGCCGCCCGGGACCGACAGGGACTGAAGCTTTCTTT. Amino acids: CASRPGPTGTEAFF.

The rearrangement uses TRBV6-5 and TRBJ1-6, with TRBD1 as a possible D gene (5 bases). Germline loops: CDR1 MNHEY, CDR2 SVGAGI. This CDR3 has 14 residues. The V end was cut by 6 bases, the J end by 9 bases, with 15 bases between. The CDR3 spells CASSRGGVISPLHF. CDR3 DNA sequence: TGTGCCAGCAGCCGCGGGGGGGTTATTTCACCCCTCCACTTT.

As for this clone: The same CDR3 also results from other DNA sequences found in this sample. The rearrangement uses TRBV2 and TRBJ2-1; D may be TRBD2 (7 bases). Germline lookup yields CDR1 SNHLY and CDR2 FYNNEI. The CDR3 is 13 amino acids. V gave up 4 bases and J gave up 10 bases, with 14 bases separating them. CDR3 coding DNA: TGTGCCAGCAGTGTGGGGGGAGGGGGGGAGCAGTTCTTC. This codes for CASSVGGGGEQFF.

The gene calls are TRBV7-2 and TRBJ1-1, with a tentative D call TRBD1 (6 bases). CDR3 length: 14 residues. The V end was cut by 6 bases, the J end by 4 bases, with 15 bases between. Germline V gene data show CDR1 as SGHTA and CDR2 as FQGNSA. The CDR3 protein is CASRSTGRGTEAFF. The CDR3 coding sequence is TGTGCCAGCAGATCTACAGGGAGGGGCACTGAAGCTTTCTTT.

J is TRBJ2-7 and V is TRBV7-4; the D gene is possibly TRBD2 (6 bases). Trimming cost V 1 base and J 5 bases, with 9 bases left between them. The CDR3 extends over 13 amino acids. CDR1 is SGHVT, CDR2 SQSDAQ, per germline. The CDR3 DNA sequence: TGTGCCAGCAGCTTAGAACTAGCCCACGAGCAGTACTTC. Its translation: CASSLELAHEQYF.

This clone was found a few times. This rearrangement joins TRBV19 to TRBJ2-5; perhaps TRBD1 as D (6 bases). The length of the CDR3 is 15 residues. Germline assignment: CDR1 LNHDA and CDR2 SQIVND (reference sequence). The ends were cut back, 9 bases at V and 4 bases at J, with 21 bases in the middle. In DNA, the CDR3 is TGTGCCAGCGCTCTGGTATCAGGGGACGGAGAGACCCAGTACTTC. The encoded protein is CASALVSGDGETQYF.

Here the CDR3 DNA reads TGTGCCAGCGGCTCTGGACAGGGACCAGATACGCAGTATTTT. It yields the protein CASGSGQGPDTQYF. The V gene is TRBV9, the J gene TRBJ2-3; 8 bases match TRBD1. V lost 7 bases and J lost 4; bases outside the gene matches: 8. Germline-derived CDR1 and CDR2 are SGDLS and YYNGEE. The CDR3 covers 14 residues.

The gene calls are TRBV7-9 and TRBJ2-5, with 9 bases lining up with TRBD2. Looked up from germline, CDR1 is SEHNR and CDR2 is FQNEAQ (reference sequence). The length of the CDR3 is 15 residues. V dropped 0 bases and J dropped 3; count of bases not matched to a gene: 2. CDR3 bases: TGTGCCAGCAGCTTAGCGGGACTAGCAGAAGAGACCCAGTACTTC. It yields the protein CASSLAGLAEETQYF.

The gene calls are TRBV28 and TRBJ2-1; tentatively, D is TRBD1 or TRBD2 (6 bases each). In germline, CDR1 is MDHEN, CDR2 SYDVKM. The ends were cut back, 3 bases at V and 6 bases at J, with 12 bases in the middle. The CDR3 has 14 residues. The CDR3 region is CASSLAGGINEQFF. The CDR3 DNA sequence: TGTGCCAGCAGTTTGGCCGGGGGCATCAATGAGCAGTTCTTC.

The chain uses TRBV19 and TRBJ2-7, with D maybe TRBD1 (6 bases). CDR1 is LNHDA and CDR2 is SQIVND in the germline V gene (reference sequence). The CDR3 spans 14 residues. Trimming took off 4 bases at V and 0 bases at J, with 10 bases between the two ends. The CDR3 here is CASSSDRFSYEQYF. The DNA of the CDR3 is TGTGCCAGTAGTAGTGACAGGTTCTCCTACGAGCAGTACTTC.

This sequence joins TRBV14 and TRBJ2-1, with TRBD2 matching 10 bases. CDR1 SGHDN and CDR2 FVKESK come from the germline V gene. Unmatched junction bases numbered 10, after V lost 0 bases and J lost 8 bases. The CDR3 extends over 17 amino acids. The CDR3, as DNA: TGTGCCAGCAGCCAAGACTGGGGACTAGCGCATCGGGATGAGCAGTTCTTC. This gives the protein CASSQDWGLAHRDEQFF. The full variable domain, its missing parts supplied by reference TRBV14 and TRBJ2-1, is EAGVTQFPSHSVIEKGQTVTLRCDPISGHDNLYWYRRVMGKEIKFLLHFVKESKQDESGMPNNRFLAERTGGTYSTLKVQPAELEDSGVYFCASSQDWGLAHRDEQFFGPGTRLTVL.

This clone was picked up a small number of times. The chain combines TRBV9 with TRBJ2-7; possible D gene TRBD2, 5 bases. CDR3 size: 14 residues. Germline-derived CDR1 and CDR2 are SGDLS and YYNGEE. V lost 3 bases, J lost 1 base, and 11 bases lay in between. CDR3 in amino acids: CASSAVARSYEQYF. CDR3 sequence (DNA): TGTGCCAGCAGCGCTGTAGCGAGGTCCTACGAGCAGTACTTC.